This is a list of T cell receptor beta chains from one sample in a study of T-cell memory formation after mild COVID-19. TCRdb passed the 5' RACE reads through MiXCR, listing each CDR3 protein once. Here the sample spans approximately 340,000 distinct CDR3 sequences, approximately 13% being singletons. The material sequenced was PBMCs or a T cell subset sorted from them (not recorded which). Source of these receptors: a man aged 18 to 29 who had mild COVID-19 (a few samples of this study predate the infection). Cell type and time point are not known. Both conserved end residues are part of each CDR3. The order of the fields is CDR3 protein, CDR3 DNA, J gene, D gene, clone size, V gene. A D gene is named only where the DNA matches it firmly. Clone size appears in some rows only: once, few, many, or a class for an expanded clone.

CDR3aa: CASSRGDMYNEQFF; CDR3nt: TGTGCCAGCTCGCGCGGGGACATGTACAATGAGCAGTTCTTC; j_gene: TRBJ2-1; d_gene: NA; abundance: NA; v_gene: TRBV28
CDR3aa: CATSDFPGFGANVLTF; CDR3nt: TGTGCCACCAGTGATTTCCCAGGCTTTGGGGCCAACGTCCTGACTTTC; j_gene: TRBJ2-6; d_gene: NA; abundance: NA; v_gene: TRBV24-1
CDR3aa: CATSDFKDSLRTDTQYF; CDR3nt: TGTGCCACCAGTGATTTCAAGGACAGCCTCAGGACAGATACGCAGTATTTT; j_gene: TRBJ2-3; d_gene: NA; abundance: NA; v_gene: TRBV24-1
CDR3aa: CASSYGDVGDTEAFF; CDR3nt: TGTGCCAGCAGTTACGGGGACGTTGGAGACACTGAAGCTTTCTTT; j_gene: TRBJ1-1; d_gene: NA; abundance: NA; v_gene: TRBV6-5
CDR3aa: CASSRTARDVEAFF; CDR3nt: TGCGCCAGCAGCCGAACGGCTCGGGACGTTGAAGCTTTCTTT; j_gene: TRBJ1-1; d_gene: NA; abundance: NA; v_gene: TRBV4-3
CDR3aa: CASSSQGESETQYF; CDR3nt: TGTGCCAGCAGCTCCCAGGGGGAGTCAGAGACCCAGTACTTC; j_gene: TRBJ2-5; d_gene: TRBD1; abundance: few; v_gene: TRBV7-2
CDR3aa: CAHSLGNTEAFF; CDR3nt: TGTGCCCATAGTTTGGGGAACACTGAAGCTTTCTTT; j_gene: TRBJ1-1; d_gene: NA; abundance: once; v_gene: TRBV7-9
CDR3aa: CASSSPGQGQETQYF; CDR3nt: TGTGCCAGCAGCTCGCCGGGACAGGGCCAAGAGACCCAGTACTTC; j_gene: TRBJ2-5; d_gene: TRBD1; abundance: NA; v_gene: TRBV5-4
CDR3aa: CASSLESGLLNSPLHF; CDR3nt: TGCGCCAGCAGCTTGGAGTCTGGGTTGTTGAATTCACCCCTCCACTTT; j_gene: TRBJ1-6; d_gene: NA; abundance: few; v_gene: TRBV5-1
CDR3aa: CASSFSRDYNEQFF; CDR3nt: TGTGCCAGCAGTTTTAGCAGGGACTACAATGAGCAGTTCTTC; j_gene: TRBJ2-1; d_gene: NA; abundance: few; v_gene: TRBV12-3/TRBV12-4
CDR3aa: CASSSGTEETQYF; CDR3nt: TGTGCCAGCAGTTCCGGGACAGAAGAGACCCAGTACTTC; j_gene: TRBJ2-5; d_gene: TRBD1; abundance: few; v_gene: TRBV9
CDR3aa: CASSQRTVVNTEAFF; CDR3nt: TGTGCCAGCAGCCAACGGACAGTAGTGAACACTGAAGCTTTCTTT; j_gene: TRBJ1-1; d_gene: NA; abundance: NA; v_gene: TRBV7-6
CDR3aa: CSAPSGAHIQYF; CDR3nt: TGCAGTGCCCCTAGCGGGGCCCACATTCAGTACTTC; j_gene: TRBJ2-4; d_gene: TRBD2; abundance: many; v_gene: TRBV20-1
CDR3aa: CASSDSGQGSGYTF; CDR3nt: TGTGCCAGCAGCGATTCAGGACAGGGCTCTGGCTACACCTTC; j_gene: TRBJ1-2; d_gene: TRBD1; abundance: NA; v_gene: TRBV7-9
CDR3aa: CASRRELSGNTIYF; CDR3nt: TGTGCCAGCCGACGGGAGCTCTCTGGAAACACCATATATTTT; j_gene: TRBJ1-3; d_gene: NA; abundance: NA; v_gene: TRBV6-5
CDR3aa: CASSFTMGRDEAFF; CDR3nt: TGTGCCAGCAGTTTTACGATGGGCAGGGACGAAGCTTTCTTT; j_gene: TRBJ1-1; d_gene: NA; abundance: NA; v_gene: TRBV28
CDR3aa: CATSDAGTTNTGELFF; CDR3nt: TGTGCCACCAGTGACGCCGGGACAACGAACACCGGGGAGCTGTTTTTT; j_gene: TRBJ2-2; d_gene: NA; abundance: NA; v_gene: TRBV24-1
CDR3aa: CASSQERGYNEQFF; CDR3nt: TGTGCCAGCAGCCAAGAACGAGGGTACAATGAGCAGTTCTTC; j_gene: TRBJ2-1; d_gene: NA; abundance: many; v_gene: TRBV14
CDR3aa: CASSPTGFYTEAFF; CDR3nt: TGTGCCAGCAGCCCAACGGGGTTTTACACTGAAGCTTTCTTT; j_gene: TRBJ1-1; d_gene: NA; abundance: NA; v_gene: TRBV7-9
CDR3aa: CATSPTREQETQYF; CDR3nt: TGTGCCACCAGCCCGACCAGGGAGCAAGAGACCCAGTACTTC; j_gene: TRBJ2-5; d_gene: NA; abundance: NA; v_gene: TRBV10-3
CDR3aa: CSVGGGETDTQYF; CDR3nt: TGCAGCGTTGGTGGGGGGGAGACAGATACGCAGTATTTT; j_gene: TRBJ2-3; d_gene: TRBD2; abundance: NA; v_gene: TRBV29-1
CDR3aa: CASSLVVGAGDTQYF; CDR3nt: TGTGCCAGCAGCTTAGTTGTCGGGGCGGGGGATACGCAGTATTTT; j_gene: TRBJ2-3; d_gene: NA; abundance: NA; v_gene: TRBV7-2
CDR3aa: CASSFLRGAYTGELFF; CDR3nt: TGTGCCAGCAGTTTTTTGCGGGGGGCCTACACCGGGGAGCTGTTTTTT; j_gene: TRBJ2-2; d_gene: TRBD2; abundance: few; v_gene: TRBV27
CDR3aa: CASRTLGTDTQYF; CDR3nt: TGTGCCAGCAGGACCCTAGGGACCGATACGCAGTATTTT; j_gene: TRBJ2-3; d_gene: NA; abundance: many; v_gene: TRBV7-9
CDR3aa: CASSVGGALAEQYF; CDR3nt: TGTGCCAGCAGCGTCGGGGGGGCCCTAGCCGAGCAGTACTTC; j_gene: TRBJ2-7; d_gene: TRBD2; abundance: many; v_gene: TRBV9
CDR3aa: CASSYRGLAIETQYF; CDR3nt: TGTGCCAGCAGTTACAGGGGACTAGCGATAGAGACCCAGTACTTC; j_gene: TRBJ2-5; d_gene: TRBD2; abundance: NA; v_gene: TRBV27
CDR3aa: CASSLYSGGEQETQYF; CDR3nt: TGTGCCAGCAGCTTGTATAGCGGGGGGGAACAAGAGACCCAGTACTTC; j_gene: TRBJ2-5; d_gene: TRBD2; abundance: many; v_gene: TRBV7-6
CDR3aa: CASSPSGTSADTQYF; CDR3nt: TGTGCCAGCAGCCCATCAGGGACTAGTGCAGATACGCAGTATTTT; j_gene: TRBJ2-3; d_gene: TRBD2; abundance: NA; v_gene: TRBV5-5
CDR3aa: CSVKGQTYNEQFF; CDR3nt: TGCAGCGTAAAAGGTCAAACCTACAATGAGCAGTTCTTC; j_gene: TRBJ2-1; d_gene: NA; abundance: NA; v_gene: TRBV29-1
CDR3aa: CASSQEQGTSGANVLTF; CDR3nt: TGTGCCAGCAGTCAGGAGCAGGGAACCTCTGGGGCCAACGTCCTGACTTTC; j_gene: TRBJ2-6; d_gene: NA; abundance: NA; v_gene: TRBV6-6
CDR3aa: CASQGTDTQYF; CDR3nt: TGTGCCAGTCAGGGGACAGATACGCAGTATTTT; j_gene: TRBJ2-3; d_gene: NA; abundance: NA; v_gene: TRBV2
CDR3aa: CASSQTRTGGMETQYF; CDR3nt: TGTGCCAGCAGTCAAACTCGGACAGGGGGCATGGAGACCCAGTACTTC; j_gene: TRBJ2-5; d_gene: TRBD1; abundance: NA; v_gene: TRBV6-5
CDR3aa: CASSLGDRALQETQYF; CDR3nt: TGTGCCAGCAGCTTAGGCGACAGAGCCTTGCAAGAGACCCAGTACTTC; j_gene: TRBJ2-5; d_gene: NA; abundance: few; v_gene: TRBV7-2
CDR3aa: CASRAGGLSSPLHF; CDR3nt: TGTGCCAGCAGAGCAGGGGGGCTCTCCTCACCCCTCCACTTT; j_gene: TRBJ1-6; d_gene: TRBD1; abundance: NA; v_gene: TRBV7-6
CDR3aa: CASSEGGGAADTQYF; CDR3nt: TGTGCCAGCAGTGAAGGCGGGGGGGCCGCAGATACGCAGTATTTT; j_gene: TRBJ2-3; d_gene: TRBD2; abundance: many; v_gene: TRBV6-4
CDR3aa: CASSHGGYSYNEQFF; CDR3nt: TGTGCCAGCAGCCATGGCGGCTACTCCTACAATGAGCAGTTCTTC; j_gene: TRBJ2-1; d_gene: NA; abundance: few; v_gene: TRBV14
CDR3aa: CASSLSGSGYTF; CDR3nt: TGTGCCAGCAGTTTATCAGGGTCTGGCTACACCTTC; j_gene: TRBJ1-2; d_gene: NA; abundance: few; v_gene: TRBV28
CDR3aa: CASSLVFGQGGNPQHF; CDR3nt: TGTGCCAGCAGTTTAGTATTTGGACAGGGAGGGAATCCCCAGCATTTT; j_gene: TRBJ1-5; d_gene: TRBD1; abundance: NA; v_gene: TRBV27
CDR3aa: CASSSRENEQFF; CDR3nt: TGTGCCAGCAGCTCCAGGGAAAATGAGCAGTTCTTC; j_gene: TRBJ2-1; d_gene: NA; abundance: NA; v_gene: TRBV13
CDR3aa: CAWRTKTGGANEQFF; CDR3nt: TGTGCCTGGAGAACGAAAACCGGGGGGGCCAATGAGCAGTTCTTC; j_gene: TRBJ2-1; d_gene: TRBD2; abundance: NA; v_gene: TRBV30
CDR3aa: CASSYRQQPQHF; CDR3nt: TGTGCCAGCAGCTATAGACAGCAGCCCCAGCATTTT; j_gene: TRBJ1-5; d_gene: NA; abundance: few; v_gene: TRBV6-2/TRBV6-3
CDR3aa: CASNLIIAAEGTQYF; CDR3nt: TGCGCCAGCAACCTTATCATAGCGGCCGAGGGGACCCAGTACTTC; j_gene: TRBJ2-5; d_gene: NA; abundance: few; v_gene: TRBV5-1
CDR3aa: CASSASRTPGGLVGTGELFF; CDR3nt: TGTGCCAGCAGCGCCTCGCGGACTCCCGGGGGGCTCGTGGGCACCGGGGAGCTGTTTTTT; j_gene: TRBJ2-2; d_gene: NA; abundance: NA; v_gene: TRBV7-9
CDR3aa: CSARDPTSGYNEQFF; CDR3nt: TGCAGTGCTAGAGATCCTACTAGCGGCTACAATGAGCAGTTCTTC; j_gene: TRBJ2-1; d_gene: TRBD2; abundance: many; v_gene: TRBV20-1
CDR3aa: CASSSQFLNTF; CDR3nt: TGTGCCAGCAGCTCTCAGTTTCTAAACACCTTC; j_gene: TRBJ1-2; d_gene: NA; abundance: few; v_gene: TRBV7-2
CDR3aa: CASSYYGQGFYEQYF; CDR3nt: TGTGCCAGCAGTTACTACGGACAGGGGTTCTACGAGCAGTACTTC; j_gene: TRBJ2-7; d_gene: TRBD1; abundance: many; v_gene: TRBV6-5
CDR3aa: CASSHSRGVDTEAFF; CDR3nt: TGCGCCAGCAGCCACTCGAGGGGGGTCGACACTGAAGCTTTCTTT; j_gene: TRBJ1-1; d_gene: NA; abundance: few; v_gene: TRBV4-1
CDR3aa: CASRPTGYSNQPQHF; CDR3nt: TGCGCCAGCAGGCCGACAGGATATAGCAATCAGCCCCAGCATTTT; j_gene: TRBJ1-5; d_gene: NA; abundance: few; v_gene: TRBV4-1
CDR3aa: CASSHDNSGLDTQYF; CDR3nt: TGTGCCAGCAGCCACGACAATAGCGGTCTAGATACGCAGTATTTT; j_gene: TRBJ2-3; d_gene: NA; abundance: many; v_gene: TRBV5-4
CDR3aa: CASISAGAAYYGYTF; CDR3nt: TGTGCCAGCATCAGTGCGGGGGCGGCTTACTATGGCTACACCTTC; j_gene: TRBJ1-2; d_gene: NA; abundance: few; v_gene: TRBV7-9
CDR3aa: CASSQDPLTGTYSNQPQHF; CDR3nt: TGCGCCAGCAGCCAAGACCCTCTGACAGGGACCTATAGCAATCAGCCCCAGCATTTT; j_gene: TRBJ1-5; d_gene: TRBD1; abundance: few; v_gene: TRBV4-1
CDR3aa: CASSSGGSLRADTQYF; CDR3nt: TGCGCCAGCAGCTCTGGGGGGAGCCTCCGAGCAGATACGCAGTATTTT; j_gene: TRBJ2-3; d_gene: NA; abundance: NA; v_gene: TRBV4-3
CDR3aa: CASSLAVSPSTEAFF; CDR3nt: TGCGCCAGCAGCTTGGCCGTCAGTCCCAGCACTGAAGCTTTCTTT; j_gene: TRBJ1-1; d_gene: NA; abundance: NA; v_gene: TRBV5-1
CDR3aa: CASSLVGGQGQFF; CDR3nt: TGCGCCAGCAGCTTGGTAGGCGGCCAAGGGCAGTTCTTC; j_gene: TRBJ2-1; d_gene: NA; abundance: few; v_gene: TRBV5-1
CDR3aa: CASSLTGSTLGNEQFF; CDR3nt: TGTGCCAGCAGCTTAACGGGGTCGACCCTTGGCAATGAGCAGTTCTTC; j_gene: TRBJ2-1; d_gene: NA; abundance: few; v_gene: TRBV7-3
CDR3aa: CASSQSISGTGGPDTQYF; CDR3nt: TGCGCCAGCAGCCAAAGCATCAGCGGGACAGGGGGCCCAGATACGCAGTATTTT; j_gene: TRBJ2-3; d_gene: TRBD1; abundance: NA; v_gene: TRBV4-1